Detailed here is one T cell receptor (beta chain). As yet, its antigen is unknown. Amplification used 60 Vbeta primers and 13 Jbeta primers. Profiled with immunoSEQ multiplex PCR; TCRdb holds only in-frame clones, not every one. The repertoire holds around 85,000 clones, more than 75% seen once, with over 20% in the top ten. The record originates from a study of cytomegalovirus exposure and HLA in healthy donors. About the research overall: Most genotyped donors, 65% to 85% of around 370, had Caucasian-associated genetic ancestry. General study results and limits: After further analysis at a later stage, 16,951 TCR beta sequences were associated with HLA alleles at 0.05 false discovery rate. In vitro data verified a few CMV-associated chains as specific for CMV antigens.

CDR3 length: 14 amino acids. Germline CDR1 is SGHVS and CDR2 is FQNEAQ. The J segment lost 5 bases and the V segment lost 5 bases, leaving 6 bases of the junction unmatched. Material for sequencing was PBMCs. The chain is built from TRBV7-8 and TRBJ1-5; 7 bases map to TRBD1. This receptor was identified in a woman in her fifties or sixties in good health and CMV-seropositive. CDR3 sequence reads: CASSLDRRDQPQHF. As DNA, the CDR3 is TGTGCCAGCAGCCTGGACAGGAGGGATCAGCCCCAGCATTTT.